This T cell receptor (beta chain) was captured in a study of T cell responses to AZD1222 COVID-19 vaccine. A remark on this clone: The antigen remains unidentified.

Produced via immunoSEQ multiplex PCR; TCRdb's table is partial and in-frame only. This sample has about 94,000 clones, with approximately 88% found just once. Study-level points and caveats: Two AZD1222 doses significantly raised spike-specific TCR breadth and depth over controls. Clonal diversity was possibly underestimated, and the donors were mostly white British, with more females. CD4 TCRs associated with vaccination spanned spike, dominating at 160-218 and 743-854.

The CDR3 extends over 13 amino acids. Per germline, CDR1 PRHDT and CDR2 FYEKMQ (reference sequence). Trimming stripped 1 base from V and 6 bases from J, with 9 bases between. V usage is TRBV13 and J usage is TRBJ1-2; tentatively, D is TRBD1 (5 bases). This receptor was taken from an adult who received the AZD1222 COVID-19 vaccine. Specimen: peripheral blood, collected 28 days after the second AZD1222 dose. The CDR3 region has the DNA TGTGCCAGCAGCTTAGTGCAGGGCGATGGCTACACCTTC. It codes for CASSLVQGDGYTF. Drawing the rest from reference TRBV13 and TRBJ1-2, the complete variable domain is AAGVIQSPRHLIKEKRETATLKCYPIPRHDTVYWYQQGPGQDPQFLISFYEKMQSDKGSIPDRFSAQQFSDYHSELNMSSLELGDSALYFCASSLVQGDGYTFGSGTRLTVV.